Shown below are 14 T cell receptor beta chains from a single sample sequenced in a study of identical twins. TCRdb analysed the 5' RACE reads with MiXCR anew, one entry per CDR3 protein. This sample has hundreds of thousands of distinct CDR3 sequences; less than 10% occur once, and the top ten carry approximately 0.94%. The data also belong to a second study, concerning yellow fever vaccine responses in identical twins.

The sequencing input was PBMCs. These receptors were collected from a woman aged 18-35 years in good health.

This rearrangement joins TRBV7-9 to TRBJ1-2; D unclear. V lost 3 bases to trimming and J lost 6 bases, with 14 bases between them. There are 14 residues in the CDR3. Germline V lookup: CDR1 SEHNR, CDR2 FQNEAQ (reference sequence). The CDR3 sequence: CASSFSSPSHGYTF. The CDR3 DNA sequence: TGTGCCAGCAGCTTTTCGTCCCCTTCGCATGGCTACACCTTC.

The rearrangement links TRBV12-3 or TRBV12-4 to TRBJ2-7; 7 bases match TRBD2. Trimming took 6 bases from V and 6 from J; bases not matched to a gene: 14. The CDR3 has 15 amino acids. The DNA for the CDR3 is TGTGCCAGCAGCCTGGGGGGGGGAACGGGGATCGAGCAGTACTTC. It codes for CASSLGGGTGIEQYF.

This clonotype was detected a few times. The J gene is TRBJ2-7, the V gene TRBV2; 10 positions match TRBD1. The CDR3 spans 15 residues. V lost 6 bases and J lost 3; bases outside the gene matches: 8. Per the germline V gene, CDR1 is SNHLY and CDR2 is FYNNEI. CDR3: CASRPGTGVSYEQYF. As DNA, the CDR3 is TGTGCCAGCAGACCAGGGACAGGGGTCAGCTACGAGCAGTACTTC.

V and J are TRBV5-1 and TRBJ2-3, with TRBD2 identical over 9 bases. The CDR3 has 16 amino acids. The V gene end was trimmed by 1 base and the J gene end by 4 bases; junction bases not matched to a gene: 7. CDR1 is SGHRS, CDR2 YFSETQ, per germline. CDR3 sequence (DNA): TGCGCCAGCAGCTTGCGCGCGGGGGGGCCAGCAGATACGCAGTATTTT. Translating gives CASSLRAGGPADTQYF.

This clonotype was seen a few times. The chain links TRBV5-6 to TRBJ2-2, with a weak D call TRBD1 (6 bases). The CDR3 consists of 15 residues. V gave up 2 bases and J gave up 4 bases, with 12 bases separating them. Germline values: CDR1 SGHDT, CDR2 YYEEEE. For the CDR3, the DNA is TGTGCCAGCAGCTTTCAGGGGACGGGCACCGGGGAGCTGTTTTTT. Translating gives CASSFQGTGTGELFF.

The CDR3 DNA is TGCAGTGCTAGAGTAGCGGGACAGGGGTTCTCCTATAATTCACCCCTCCACTTT. It is translated as CSARVAGQGFSYNSPLHF. The chain recombines TRBV20-1 with TRBJ1-6; 10 bases match TRBD1. V dropped 1 base and J dropped 0; count of bases not matched to a gene: 6. Germline V CDR1 and CDR2: DFQATT, SNEGSKA (reference sequence). CDR3 length: 18 amino acids.

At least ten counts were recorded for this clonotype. In nucleotides, the CDR3 is TGTGCCAGCAGCCCACTAGCGGGAGCCACCGGGGAGCTGTTTTTT. This codes for CASSPLAGATGELFF. J is TRBJ2-2 and V is TRBV12-3 or TRBV12-4; TRBD2 agrees at 11 bases. This CDR3 contains 15 residues. Trimming took 6 bases from V and 4 from J; bases not matched to a gene: 4.

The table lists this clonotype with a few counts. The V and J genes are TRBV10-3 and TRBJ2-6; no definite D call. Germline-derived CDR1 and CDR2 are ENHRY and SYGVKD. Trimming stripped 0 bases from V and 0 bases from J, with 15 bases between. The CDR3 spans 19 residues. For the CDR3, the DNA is TGTGCCATCAGTGAGTCCACCCCCCGACCCCGCTCTGGGGCCAACGTCCTGACTTTC. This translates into CAISESTPRPRSGANVLTF.

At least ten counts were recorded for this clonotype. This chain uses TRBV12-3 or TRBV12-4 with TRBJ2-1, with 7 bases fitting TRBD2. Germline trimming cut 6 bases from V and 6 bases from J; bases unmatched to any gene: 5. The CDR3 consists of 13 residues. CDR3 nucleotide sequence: TGTGCCAGCAGGCCTAGCGGAGGCAATGAGCAGTTCTTC. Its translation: CASRPSGGNEQFF.

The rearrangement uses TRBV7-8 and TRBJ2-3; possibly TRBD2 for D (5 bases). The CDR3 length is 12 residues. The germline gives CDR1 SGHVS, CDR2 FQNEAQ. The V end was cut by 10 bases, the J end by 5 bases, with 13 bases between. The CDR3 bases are TGTGCCACACTTGGAGGATTAGATACGCAGTATTTT. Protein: CATLGGLDTQYF.

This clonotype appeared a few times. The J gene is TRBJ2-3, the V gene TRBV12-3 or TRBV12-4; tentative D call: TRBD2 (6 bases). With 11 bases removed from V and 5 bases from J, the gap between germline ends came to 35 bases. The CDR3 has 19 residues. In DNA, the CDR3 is TGTGCCTTCTGTTTAGCGCTTACGGCGGGGAGGTCTATTGGAGATACGCAGTATTTT. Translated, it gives CAFCLALTAGRSIGDTQYF.

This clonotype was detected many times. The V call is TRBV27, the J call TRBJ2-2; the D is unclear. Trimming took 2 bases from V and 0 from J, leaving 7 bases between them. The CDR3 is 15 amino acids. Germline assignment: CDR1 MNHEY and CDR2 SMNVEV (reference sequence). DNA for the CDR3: TGTGCCAGCAGTTTAACGGGCTCGAACACCGGGGAGCTGTTTTTT. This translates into CASSLTGSNTGELFF.

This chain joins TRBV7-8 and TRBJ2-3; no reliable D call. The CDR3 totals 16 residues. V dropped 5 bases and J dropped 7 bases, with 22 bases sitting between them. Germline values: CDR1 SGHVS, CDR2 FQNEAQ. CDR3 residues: CASSLPDPDSSNTQYF. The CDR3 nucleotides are TGTGCCAGCAGCCTCCCTGACCCTGACTCAAGCAATACGCAGTATTTT.

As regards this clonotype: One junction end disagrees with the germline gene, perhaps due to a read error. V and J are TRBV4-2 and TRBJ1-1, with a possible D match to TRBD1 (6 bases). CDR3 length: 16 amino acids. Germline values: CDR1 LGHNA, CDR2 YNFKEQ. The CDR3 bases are TGTGCCAGCAGTCAAGACGGACAGCTAGTATATACTGAAGCTTTCTTT. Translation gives CASSQDGQLVYTEAFF.